This is a list of T cell receptor beta chains from one sample in a study of OX40 agonist ivuxolimab in advanced cancers. Generated by immunoSEQ multiplex PCR, the TCRdb table keeps only in-frame clones and is missing some. The table has under 90,000 clones, 75% to 90% seen once. The source was CD4+ or CD8+ T cells sorted from blood, collected in a trial of the OX40 agonist ivuxolimab. Source of these receptors: an adult with an advanced solid tumor such as melanoma, head and neck, liver or kidney cancer. CDR3s include the opening cysteine and the closing phenylalanine or tryptophan.

TRBJ2-7	TRBV9	CASSVVIAGGEQYF
TRBJ2-1	TRBV2	CASRRTSGTYNEQFF
TRBJ1-5	TRBV7-9	CASSSGTGGNQPQHF
TRBJ1-5	TRBV27	CASTGTGPGQPQHF
TRBJ2-3	TRBV5-4	CASKGGGTTDTQYF
TRBJ1-1	TRBV18	CASSPGLGRNTEAFF
TRBJ1-2	TRBV28	CASSRGAPYGYTF
TRBJ1-5	TRBV6-5	CASSYSRGNQPQHF
TRBJ1-2	TRBV21-1	CASSKVWGARVSGYTF
TRBJ1-6	TRBV4-1	CASSPTGTGNSPLHF
TRBJ2-2	TRBV7-3	CASSTDRNTGELFF
TRBJ2-1	TRBV9	CASSVVGSGDEQFF
TRBJ1-4	TRBV28	CASSLGSNEKLFF
TRBJ2-7	TRBV2	CASRASGRAGEQYF
TRBJ2-1	TRBV10-3	CAISESRRGGVRNEQFF
TRBJ2-1	TRBV5-1	CASSPTTSGEYNEQFF
TRBJ2-3	TRBV21-1	CASSGTSGESTDTQYF
TRBJ1-1	TRBV6-1	CASSAYRGTEAFF
TRBJ2-1	TRBV27	CASSTRLAGSYNEQFF
TRBJ2-1	TRBV7-9	CASGKLAGGSNEQFF
TRBJ1-5	TRBV18	CASVGRIGNQPQHF
TRBJ2-1	TRBV6-1	CASSPQGSYNEQFF
TRBJ1-6	TRBV6-5	CASSYNGYNSPLHF
TRBJ1-5	TRBV28	CASSPPRGRLNQPQHF
TRBJ2-1	TRBV7-2	CASSLGRHNEQFF
TRBJ2-7	TRBV12-5	CASGFGGRHDEQYF
TRBJ1-2	TRBV28	CASSTPLGQGHGYTF
TRBJ2-5	TRBV28	CASSLSDSQGAWETQYF
TRBJ2-5	TRBV27	CASSRTDSQETQYF
TRBJ1-1	TRBV5-6	CASSFKQGPTEAFF
TRBJ2-7	TRBV7-2	CASSPAAFGVVYLQYF
TRBJ2-3	TRBV11-3	CASSLRQGAAADTQYF
TRBJ1-4	TRBV5-4	CASSLAASPEKLFF
TRBJ2-1	TRBV11-3	CASSLEGTSGSPTYNEQFF
TRBJ2-1	TRBV6-5	CASRAGTSADNEQFF
TRBJ2-7	TRBV10-3	CAISGLAGEGNEQYF
TRBJ1-5	TRBV4-2	CASSQTGDSNQPQHF
TRBJ1-4	TRBV6-5	CASSPRRGPEKLFF